This entry concerns a single T cell receptor beta chain. The source of the sample is a study of T cell repertoires in cytomegalovirus infection. On the study more broadly: In public TCR beta signatures, there were indications of both CMV infection and matching HLA type.

The V end was cut by 2 bases, the J end by 7 bases, with 5 bases between. Germline lookup yields CDR1 MNHGY and CDR2 SAAAGT. CDR3 length: 11 amino acids. One entry per CDR3 protein, called by TCRdb with MiXCR from the reads. The repertoire consists of approximately 500,000 distinct CDR3 sequences, with about 11% occurring once and the leading ten covering roughly a tenth. Sequenced sample: PBMCs. The receptor was isolated from a human donor in good health (CMV status not recorded). Some clones in this sample may be carry-over from other donors' samples. The chain uses TRBV6-8 and TRBJ1-1; D call uncertain. This CDR3 reads CASSYKGEAFF. As DNA, the CDR3 is TGTGCCAGCAGTTACAAGGGTGAAGCTTTCTTT.